The sequence of this T cell receptor (beta chain) was determined in a study of T cell responses to AZD1222 COVID-19 vaccine. Study results and caveats: Regions left unmutated in variants are reportedly the target of nearly half of spike-specific TCRs. An increase in Spike-specific TCR breadth and depth was observed after two AZD1222 doses. Most donors were white British and more were female, and clonal diversity was possibly underestimated. At 160-218 and 743-854, vaccine-associated CD4 TCRs were dominant, and they spanned spike.

With 7 bases removed from V and 1 base from J, the gap between germline ends came to 14 bases. In germline, CDR1 is MNHEY, CDR2 SVGAGI. The CDR3 has 15 amino acids. This table comes from immunoSEQ multiplex PCR, and its TCRdb copy is limited to in-frame clones, with some not included. The data hold tens of thousands of clones, with 88% observed a single time. This clone was picked up a small number of times. The target antigen is unknown. The sequence was obtained from an adult in good health. V usage is TRBV6-5 and J usage is TRBJ1-5; no firm D call. The material was peripheral blood, obtained on day 0 of AZD1222 vaccination. In DNA form, the CDR3 reads TGTGCCAGCAACGTATTAGGGCAGAGCAATCAGCCCCAGCATTTT. Protein sequence: CASNVLGQSNQPQHF.